The TCR beta chain under discussion was sequenced for a study of beta chain features in type 1 diabetes. Study results and caveats: Shorter TCRB CDR3s, moderately but significantly so, marked every one of the four CD4+ subsets in Type 1 diabetes patients.

A remark on this clone: Its antigen is not known.

Sequenced material consisted of expressed TCRB transcripts (all of the isolated RNA was reverse transcribed). This table comes from immunoSEQ multiplex PCR, and its TCRdb copy is limited to in-frame clones, with some not included. The profile shows roughly 250,000 clones, approximately 20% of them singletons. V shed 1 base and J 7 bases; nucleotides not matched to a gene: 6. This CDR3 is 16 amino acids long. Germline CDR1 is SNHLY and CDR2 is FYNNEI. Based on CD45RO/CCR7/CD25/CD127/CD95/CD27, CD4+ regulatory, stem cell-like memory, naive and central memory cells were sorted. Each sorted population was over 98% pure.

This receptor was taken from a woman between 40 and 50 years old with type 1 diabetes. The rearrangement links TRBV2 to TRBJ1-6, with 8 bases matching TRBD1. The sequenced sample consisted of naive CD4+ T cells from blood. The CDR3 nucleotides read TGTGCCAGCAGTGAAGATAGGACAGGGACCAATTCACCCCTCCACTTT. Encoded protein: CASSEDRTGTNSPLHF. Using reference TRBV2 and TRBJ1-6 for the parts outside the CDR3, the full variable domain is EPEVTQTPSHQVTQMGQEVILRCVPISNHLYFYWYRQILGQKVEFLVSFYNNEISEKSEIFDDQFSVERPDGSNFTLKIRSTKLEDSAMYFCASSEDRTGTNSPLHFGNGTRLTVT.